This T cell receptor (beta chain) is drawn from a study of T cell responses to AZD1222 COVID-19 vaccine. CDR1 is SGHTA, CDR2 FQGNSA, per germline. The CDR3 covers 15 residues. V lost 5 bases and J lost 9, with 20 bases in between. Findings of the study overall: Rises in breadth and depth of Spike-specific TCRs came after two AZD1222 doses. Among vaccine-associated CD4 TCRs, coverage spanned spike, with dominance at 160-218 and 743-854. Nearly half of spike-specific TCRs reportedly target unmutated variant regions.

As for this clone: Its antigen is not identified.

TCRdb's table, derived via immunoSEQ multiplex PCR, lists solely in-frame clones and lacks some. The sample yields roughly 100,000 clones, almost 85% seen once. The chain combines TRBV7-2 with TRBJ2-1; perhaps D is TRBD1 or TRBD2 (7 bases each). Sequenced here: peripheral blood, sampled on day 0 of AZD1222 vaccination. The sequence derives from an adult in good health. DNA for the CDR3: TGTGCCAGCAGCCTGGGACTAAGGGGGCCCGGTGAGCAGTTCTTC. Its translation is CASSLGLRGPGEQFF. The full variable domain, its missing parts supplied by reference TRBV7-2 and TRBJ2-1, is GAGVSQSPSNKVTEKGKDVELRCDPISGHTALYWYRQSLGQGLEFLIYFQGNSAPDKSGLPSDRFSAERTGGSVSTLTIQRTQQEDSAVYLCASSLGLRGPGEQFFGPGTRLTVL.